The 3 T cell receptor beta chains below were found in one sample sequenced in a study of T cells in Graves' hyperthyroidism and ophthalmopathy. RNA transcripts provided the source from which TCR beta CDR3 regions were amplified. The primer set for the first-round RT-PCR of the TCR CDR3 was HTBI. TCRdb re-analysed the multiplex PCR reads in MiXCR, keeping a single row per CDR3 protein. The sample includes a few hundred thousand distinct CDR3 sequences, about 16% of them seen just once. Sequenced: blood. Receptors were obtained from a woman aged 25 to 39 with Graves' ophthalmopathy.

The V gene is TRBV5-1, the J gene TRBJ2-5, with D possibly being TRBD2 (5 bases). V was trimmed by 0 bases and J by 5 bases, leaving 20 bases between them. The CDR3 totals 17 residues. Germline V gene sequence: CDR1 SGHRS, CDR2 YFSETQ. The CDR3 nucleotides read TGCGCCAGCAGCTTGGCCCCCCAGGCGGGTTTTCTGGAGACCCAGTACTTC. Its protein is CASSLAPQAGFLETQYF.

The rearrangement uses TRBV6-5 and TRBJ1-1; D not resolved. This CDR3 has 13 amino acids. Per the germline V gene, CDR1 is MNHEY and CDR2 is SVGAGI. Trimming shortened V by 2 bases and J by 4 bases, and 8 bases separated the two germline ends. The CDR3, as DNA: TGTGCCAGCAGTTACGGGGAAGGCACTGAAGCTTTCTTT. Translated: CASSYGEGTEAFF.

This clonotype was picked up many times. The rearrangement links TRBV12-3 or TRBV12-4 to TRBJ2-7; 10 bases are shared with TRBD1. This CDR3 comprises 15 residues. J was trimmed by 7 bases and V by 8 bases; bases with no gene match: 14. The CDR3 here is CASSGRDRDRGEQYF. In DNA form, the CDR3 reads TGTGCCAGCTCGGGAAGGGACCGGGACAGGGGTGAGCAGTACTTC.